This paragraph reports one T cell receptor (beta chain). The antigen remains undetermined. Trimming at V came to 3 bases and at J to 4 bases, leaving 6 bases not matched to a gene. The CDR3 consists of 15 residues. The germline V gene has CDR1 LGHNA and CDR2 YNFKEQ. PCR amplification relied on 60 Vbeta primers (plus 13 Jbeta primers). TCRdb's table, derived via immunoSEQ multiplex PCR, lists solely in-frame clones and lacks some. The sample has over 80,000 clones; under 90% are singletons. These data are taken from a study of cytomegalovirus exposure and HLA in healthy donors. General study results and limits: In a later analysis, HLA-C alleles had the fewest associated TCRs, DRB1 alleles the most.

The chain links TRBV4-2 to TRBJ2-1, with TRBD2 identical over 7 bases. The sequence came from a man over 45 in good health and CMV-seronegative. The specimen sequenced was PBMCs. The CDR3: CASSQGLAAYNEQFF. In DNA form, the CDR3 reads TGTGCCAGCAGCCAGGGTCTAGCGGCATACAATGAGCAGTTCTTC.